The clone carrying this TCR beta chain was counted a few times. No antigen is known for it. The data stem from a study of CD8 T cells in ankylosing spondylitis. Study-wide findings and caveats: Apparently characteristic of ankylosing spondylitis blood was a TCR beta motif (under ten highly homologous variants). Reports say disease-linked clones showed up significantly more in matched ankylosing spondylitis synovial fluid.

TCRdb itself ran the 5' RACE reads through MiXCR, one entry per CDR3 protein. This table has approximately 400,000 distinct CDR3 sequences, 25% to 30% appearing once. This receptor was obtained from a male donor with ankylosing spondylitis. The sample taken for sequencing was blood, either unsorted or a sorted T cell fraction (not recorded which).

CDR3 amino acids: CASSRQLNEQFF. CDR3 DNA: TGTGCCAGCAGCCGTCAGCTAAATGAGCAGTTCTTC. This chain joins TRBV5-5 and TRBJ2-1; no definite D call. This CDR3 contains 12 residues. V lost 4 bases, J lost 7 bases, and 9 bases lay in between. CDR1 SGHKS and CDR2 YYEKEE come from the germline V gene (reference sequence).